The 20 T cell receptor beta chains in this list originate from one sample, sequenced in a study of graft-versus-host responses after intestinal transplantation. Sequencing used immunoSEQ multiplex PCR; TCRdb keeps in-frame clones, though not all of them. The sample contains about 120,000 clones, 80% to 95% of which appear only once. These receptors have no known antigen. The sequences come from unstimulated CD4+ T cells sorted from spleen or lymph node cells, collected before intestinal transplant. Every receptor here comes from a human donor who received an intestinal transplant.

V usage is TRBV5-1 and J usage is TRBJ2-7; TRBD1 agrees at 7 bases. V dropped 3 bases and J dropped 0; count of bases not matched to a gene: 6. The V gene's germline CDR1 is SGHRS and CDR2 YFSETQ. CDR3 length equals 15 residues. The CDR3 loop is CASSWGTANSYEQYF. The DNA for the CDR3 is TGCGCCAGCAGCTGGGGGACAGCCAACTCCTACGAGCAGTACTTC.

This sequence joins TRBV7-8 and TRBJ2-7, with 8 positions matching TRBD2. Germline CDR1 SGHVS, CDR2 FQNEAQ. Trimming removed 4 bases from V and 6 bases from J; junction bases left unmatched: 8. The CDR3 runs 14 residues. The CDR3 loop is CASSSEGLAGEQYF. DNA for the CDR3: TGTGCCAGCAGCTCAGAAGGACTAGCCGGCGAGCAGTACTTC.

The chain joins TRBV30 to TRBJ1-2; TRBD1 might be the D (6 bases). The germline CDR1 and CDR2 sequences are GTSNPN and SVGIG (reference sequence). Trimming left V 3 bases short and J 5 bases short, with 19 bases between. The CDR3 has 15 amino acids. The CDR3 is CAWSQGGGAQYGYTF. CDR3 nucleotides: TGTGCCTGGAGCCAAGGTGGGGGGGCACAATATGGCTACACCTTC.

The CDR3 region has the DNA TGTGCCAGCAGCTTTGACGGAAGAGTACGCTACACCTTC. It translates to CASSFDGRVRYTF. This chain links TRBV7-8 with TRBJ1-2; D remains ambiguous. V dropped 3 bases and J dropped 9 bases, with 14 bases sitting between them. This CDR3 is 13 amino acids long. CDR1 SGHVS and CDR2 FQNEAQ come from the germline V gene. The whole variable domain, filled in from reference TRBV7-8 and TRBJ1-2, reads GAGVSQSPRYKVAKRGQDVALRCDPISGHVSLFWYQQALGQGPEFLTYFQNEAQLDKSGLPSDRFFAERPEGSVSTLKIQRTQQEDSAVYLCASSFDGRVRYTFGSGTRLTVV.

In its sample, this clone was seen a few times. The chain links TRBV5-8 to TRBJ2-7; D possibly corresponds to TRBD2 (6 bases). V dropped 5 bases and J dropped 4 bases, with 19 bases sitting between them. This CDR3 comprises 15 residues. Germline CDR1 SGHTS, CDR2 YDEGEE. The CDR3 sequence: CASSYGTLSVYEQYF. In DNA form, the CDR3 reads TGTGCCAGCAGTTATGGGACTTTATCTGTATACGAGCAGTACTTC. Using reference TRBV5-8 and TRBJ2-7 for the parts outside the CDR3, the full variable domain is EAGVTQSPTHLIKTRGQQATLRCSPISGHTSVYWYQQALGLGLQFLLWYDEGEERNRGNFPPRFSGRQFPNYSSELNVNALELEDSALYLCASSYGTLSVYEQYFGPGTRLTVT.

The chain recombines TRBV18 with TRBJ2-5; D possibly matches TRBD1 or TRBD2 (5 bases each). Germline loops: CDR1 KGHSH, CDR2 LQKENI. V lost 3 bases to trimming and J lost 4 bases, with 12 bases between them. The CDR3 runs to 14 residues. Here the CDR3 reads CASSPSRGPETQYF. CDR3 in DNA: TGTGCCAGCTCACCTTCACGGGGACCAGAGACCCAGTACTTC.

The chain is built from TRBV29-1 and TRBJ1-2, with TRBD1 as a possible D gene (5 bases). The CDR3 contains 13 residues. The germline V gene encodes CDR1 SQVTM and CDR2 ANQGSEA. V lost 4 bases to trimming and J lost 8 bases, with 17 bases between them. This chain's CDR3 is CSVVGRVGVGYTF. The CDR3 coding sequence is TGCAGCGTTGTTGGACGGGTGGGGGTCGGCTACACCTTC.

This rearrangement joins TRBV15 to TRBJ2-7; TRBD1 or TRBD2 may be the D gene (5 bases each). CDR3 size: 15 residues. Germline values: CDR1 LNHNV, CDR2 YYDKDF (reference sequence). Trimming left V 2 bases short and J 2 bases short, with 13 bases between. The CDR3 nucleotides read TGTGCCACCAGCAGATCCGGGACCTACACCTACGAGCAGTACTTC. Translation gives CATSRSGTYTYEQYF.

V and J are TRBV29-1 and TRBJ2-1; 10 bases match TRBD2. Trimming cost V 7 bases and J 4 bases; bases outside gene matches: 7. The CDR3 runs 14 residues. The V gene's germline CDR1 is SQVTM and CDR2 ANQGSEA. CDR3 residues: CSARGLAAYNEQFF. The CDR3 nucleotides read TGCAGCGCCAGAGGACTAGCGGCTTACAATGAGCAGTTCTTC.

The CDR3 DNA sequence: TGTGCCAGCAGCTTAGATCTTCTAACTGAAGCTTTCTTT. Protein product: CASSLDLLTEAFF. The chain recombines TRBV7-9 with TRBJ1-1; unclear D gene. This CDR3 contains 13 residues. Trimming cost V 1 base and J 5 bases, with 8 bases left between them. Germline values: CDR1 SEHNR, CDR2 FQNEAQ (reference sequence).

This chain joins TRBV29-1 and TRBJ1-1; D is unclear. Trimming stripped 4 bases from V and 6 bases from J, with 9 bases between. Germline V gene lookup returns CDR1 SQVTM and CDR2 ANQGSEA. The CDR3 has 11 residues. This chain's CDR3 is CSVVGRAEAFF. The CDR3 DNA sequence: TGCAGCGTTGTCGGGCGGGCTGAAGCTTTCTTT.

This clone was picked up one time. The rearrangement links TRBV28 to TRBJ2-7; 14 bases line up with TRBD2. Germline CDR1 MDHEN, CDR2 SYDVKM. This CDR3 has 15 amino acids. V was pared by 4 bases and J by 12 bases, with 11 bases of the junction left unmatched. CDR3 sequence: CASSSGTSGRETGYF. As DNA, the CDR3 is TGTGCCAGCAGTTCAGGGACTAGCGGGAGAGAGACGGGGTACTTC. Drawing the rest from reference TRBV28 and TRBJ2-7, the complete variable domain is DVKVTQSSRYLVKRTGEKVFLECVQDMDHENMFWYRQDPGLGLRLIYFSYDVKMKEKGDIPEGYSVSREKKERFSLILESASTNQTSMYLCASSSGTSGRETGYFGPGTRLTVT.

This chain connects TRBV11-3 to TRBJ2-1; unclear D gene. Germline V gene lookup returns CDR1 SGHNT and CDR2 YENEEA. The length of the CDR3 is 13 residues. V lost 5 bases, J lost 4 bases, and 9 bases lay in between. The chain's CDR3 is CASSTTRYNEQFF. CDR3 sequence (DNA): TGTGCCAGCAGCACCACTCGATACAATGAGCAGTTCTTC.

V usage is TRBV18 and J usage is TRBJ2-7, with 13 bases matching TRBD2. V lost 3 bases to trimming and J lost 2 bases; unmatched junction nucleotides: 4. Germline assignment: CDR1 KGHSH and CDR2 LQKENI. The CDR3 loop spans 16 amino acids. In DNA, the CDR3 is TGTGCCAGCTCACCGGGTACTAGCGGGAGGGCCTACGAGCAGTACTTC. Residues: CASSPGTSGRAYEQYF.

This rearrangement joins TRBV28 to TRBJ2-1; no definite D call. CDR1 and CDR2 from the germline V gene are MDHEN and SYDVKM. V was shortened by 7 bases and J by 6 bases, with 19 bases between the two germline ends. CDR3 length equals 15 residues. CDR3 loop: CASIRTRTTANEQFF. The CDR3, as DNA: TGTGCCAGCATCCGTACACGCACGACGGCCAATGAGCAGTTCTTC.

On this clone itself: Other DNA sequences from this sample encode an identical CDR3 as well. The chain joins TRBV10-3 to TRBJ1-5; D gene uncertain. CDR1 and CDR2 from the germline V gene are ENHRY and SYGVKD. This CDR3 region has 13 residues. Trimming pared 5 bases from V and 2 bases from J, leaving 7 bases between. This CDR3 reads CAISRQGNQPQHF. The CDR3 nucleotides read TGTGCCATCAGTAGGCAGGGCAATCAGCCCCAGCATTTT.

This chain links TRBV9 with TRBJ1-4, with a possible D match to TRBD1 (6 bases). From germline, CDR1 is SGDLS and CDR2 YYNGEE. This CDR3 contains 16 residues. Between the trimmed V and J ends, which lost 0 bases and 3 bases, there was a span of 12 bases. The CDR3 DNA follows: TGTGCCAGCAGCGTAGCCACAGGGAACCCTAATGAAAAACTGTTTTTT. It specifies CASSVATGNPNEKLFF.

J is TRBJ2-7 and V is TRBV9; 11 nucleotides align to TRBD2. V lost 4 bases and J lost 7; bases outside the gene matches: 7. This CDR3 contains 14 residues. The germline CDR1 and CDR2 sequences are SGDLS and YYNGEE. This chain's CDR3 is CASSPRLAGFEQYF. The CDR3 DNA sequence: TGTGCCAGCAGCCCTCGACTAGCGGGATTTGAGCAGTACTTC. The complete variable domain, with remaining parts taken from reference TRBV9 and TRBJ2-7, reads DSGVTQTPKHLITATGQRVTLRCSPRSGDLSVYWYQQSLDQGLQFLIQYYNGEERAKGNILERFSAQQFPDLHSELNLSSLELGDSALYFCASSPRLAGFEQYFGPGTRLTVT.

The V gene is TRBV5-1, the J gene TRBJ2-5, with 8 bases aligning to TRBD1. With V trimmed by 5 bases and J by 7 bases, 10 bases remained unmatched. Germline CDR1 SGHRS, CDR2 YFSETQ. The CDR3 is made up of 14 amino acids. The CDR3 DNA is TGCGCCAGCAGGGAGGGACAGGATACGGGGACCCAGTACTTC. Encoded protein: CASREGQDTGTQYF.

The chain carries TRBV7-6 and TRBJ2-7; tentative D call: TRBD2 (5 bases). Trimming stripped 5 bases from V and 4 bases from J, with 15 bases between. The CDR3 consists of 14 residues. Germline V CDR1 and CDR2: SGHVS, FNYEAQ. CDR3 coding DNA: TGTGCCAGCAGCCTAGGGTGGGGAGAATACGAGCAGTACTTC. Protein sequence: CASSLGWGEYEQYF. Looking up the rest from reference TRBV7-6 and TRBJ2-7 gives the full variable domain: GAGVSQSPRYKVTKRGQDVALRCDPISGHVSLYWYRQALGQGPEFLTYFNYEAQQDKSGLPNDRFSAERPEGSISTLTIQRTEQRDSAMYRCASSLGWGEYEQYFGPGTRLTVT.